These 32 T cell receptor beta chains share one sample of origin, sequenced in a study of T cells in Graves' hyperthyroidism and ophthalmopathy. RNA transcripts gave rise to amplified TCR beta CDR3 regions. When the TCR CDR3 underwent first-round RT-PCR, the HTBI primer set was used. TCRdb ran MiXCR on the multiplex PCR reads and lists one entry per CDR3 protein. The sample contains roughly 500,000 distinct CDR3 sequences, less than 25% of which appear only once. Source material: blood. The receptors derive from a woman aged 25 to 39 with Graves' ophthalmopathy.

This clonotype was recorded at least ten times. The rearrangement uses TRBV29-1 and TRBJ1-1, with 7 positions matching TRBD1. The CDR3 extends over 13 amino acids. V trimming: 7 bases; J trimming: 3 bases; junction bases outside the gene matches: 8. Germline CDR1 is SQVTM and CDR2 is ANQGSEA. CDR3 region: CSGEGAWDTEAFF. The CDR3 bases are TGCAGCGGAGAGGGGGCATGGGACACTGAAGCTTTCTTT. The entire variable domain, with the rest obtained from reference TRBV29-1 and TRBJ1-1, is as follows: SAVISQKPSRDICQRGTSLTIQCQVDSQVTMMFWYRQQPGQSLTLIATANQGSEATYESGFVIDKFPISRPNLTFSTLTVSNMSPEDSSIYLCSGEGAWDTEAFFGQGTRLTVV.

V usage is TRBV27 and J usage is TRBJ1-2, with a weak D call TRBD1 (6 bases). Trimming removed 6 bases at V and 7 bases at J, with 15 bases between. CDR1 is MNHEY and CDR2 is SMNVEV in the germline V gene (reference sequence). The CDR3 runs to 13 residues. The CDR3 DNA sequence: TGTGCCAGCAGCCGCCCACAGGGAGTTGGCTACACCTTC. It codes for CASSRPQGVGYTF.

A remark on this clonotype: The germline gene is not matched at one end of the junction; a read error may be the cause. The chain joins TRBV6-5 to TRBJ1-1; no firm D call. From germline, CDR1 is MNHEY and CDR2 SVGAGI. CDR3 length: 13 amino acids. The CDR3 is CASSYTVNAEACF. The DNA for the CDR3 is TGTGCCAGCAGTTATACGGTGAACGCTGAAGCTTGCTTT.

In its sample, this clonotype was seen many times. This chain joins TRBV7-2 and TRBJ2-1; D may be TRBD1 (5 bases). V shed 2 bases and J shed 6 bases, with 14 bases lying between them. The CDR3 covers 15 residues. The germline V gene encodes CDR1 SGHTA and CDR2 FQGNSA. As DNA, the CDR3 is TGTGCCAGCAGCTTATTCATGCAGGGTCCCAATGAGCAGTTCTTC. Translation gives CASSLFMQGPNEQFF.

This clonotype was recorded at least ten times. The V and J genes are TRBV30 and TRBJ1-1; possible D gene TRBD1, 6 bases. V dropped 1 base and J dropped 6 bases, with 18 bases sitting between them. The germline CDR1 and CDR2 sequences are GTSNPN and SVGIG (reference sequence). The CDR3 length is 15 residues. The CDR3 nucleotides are TGTGCCTGGAGTGAGGAGGTAACAGGGTGGTCTGAAGCTTTCTTT. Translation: CAWSEEVTGWSEAFF.

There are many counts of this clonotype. The CDR3 region has the DNA TGTGCCTGGAAAGGAGGCTATGGCTACACCTTC. Its protein product is CAWKGGYGYTF. The chain couples TRBV30 to TRBJ1-2, with D hard to call. CDR1 GTSNPN and CDR2 SVGIG come from the germline V gene (reference sequence). The V gene lost 4 bases and the J gene lost 4 bases, with 7 bases spanning the gap. This CDR3 is 11 amino acids long.

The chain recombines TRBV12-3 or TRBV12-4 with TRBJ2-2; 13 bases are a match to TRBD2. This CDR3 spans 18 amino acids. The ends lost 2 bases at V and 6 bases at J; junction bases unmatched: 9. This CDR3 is CASSLRWTSGGLSGELFF. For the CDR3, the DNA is TGTGCCAGCAGTTTAAGGTGGACTAGCGGGGGATTGTCCGGGGAGCTGTTTTTT.

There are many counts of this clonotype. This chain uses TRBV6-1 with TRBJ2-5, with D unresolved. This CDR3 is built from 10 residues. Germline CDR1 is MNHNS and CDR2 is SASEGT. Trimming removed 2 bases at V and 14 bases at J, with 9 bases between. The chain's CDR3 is CASSEFDLYF. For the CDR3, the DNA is TGTGCCAGCAGTGAATTTGACCTCTACTTC.

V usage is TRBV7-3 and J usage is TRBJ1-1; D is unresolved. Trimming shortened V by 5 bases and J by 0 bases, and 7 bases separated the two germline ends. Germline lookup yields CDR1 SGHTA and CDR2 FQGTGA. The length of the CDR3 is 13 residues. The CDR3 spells CASSTDLNTEAFF. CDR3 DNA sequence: TGTGCCAGCAGCACGGACTTGAACACTGAAGCTTTCTTT.

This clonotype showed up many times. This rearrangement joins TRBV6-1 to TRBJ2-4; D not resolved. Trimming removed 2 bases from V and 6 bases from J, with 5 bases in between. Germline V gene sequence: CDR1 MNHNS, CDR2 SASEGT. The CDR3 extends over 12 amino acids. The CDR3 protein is CASSEHPNIQYF. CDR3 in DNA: TGTGCCAGCAGTGAACACCCAAACATTCAGTACTTC.

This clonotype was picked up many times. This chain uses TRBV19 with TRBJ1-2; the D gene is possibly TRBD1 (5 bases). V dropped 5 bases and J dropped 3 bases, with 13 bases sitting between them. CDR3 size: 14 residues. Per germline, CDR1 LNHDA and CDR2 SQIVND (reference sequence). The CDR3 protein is CASSAGGTDYGYTF. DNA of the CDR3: TGTGCCAGTAGTGCGGGAGGGACGGACTATGGCTACACCTTC.

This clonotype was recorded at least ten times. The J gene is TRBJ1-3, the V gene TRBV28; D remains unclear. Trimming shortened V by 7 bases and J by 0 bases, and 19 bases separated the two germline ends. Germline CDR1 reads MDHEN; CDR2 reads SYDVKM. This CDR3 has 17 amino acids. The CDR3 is CASNPGGLTFSGNTIYF. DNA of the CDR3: TGTGCCAGCAACCCGGGAGGACTCACATTCTCTGGAAACACCATATATTTT. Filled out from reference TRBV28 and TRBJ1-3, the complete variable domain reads DVKVTQSSRYLVKRTGEKVFLECVQDMDHENMFWYRQDPGLGLRLIYFSYDVKMKEKGDIPEGYSVSREKKERFSLILESASTNQTSMYLCASNPGGLTFSGNTIYFGEGSWLTVV.

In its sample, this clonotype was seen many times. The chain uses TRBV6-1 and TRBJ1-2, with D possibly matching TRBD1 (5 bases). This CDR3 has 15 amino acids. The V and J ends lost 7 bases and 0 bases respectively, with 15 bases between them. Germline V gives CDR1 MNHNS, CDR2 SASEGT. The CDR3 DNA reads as TGTGCCAGCACCGAAAGGGGCAGACCTAACTATGGCTACACCTTC. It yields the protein CASTERGRPNYGYTF.

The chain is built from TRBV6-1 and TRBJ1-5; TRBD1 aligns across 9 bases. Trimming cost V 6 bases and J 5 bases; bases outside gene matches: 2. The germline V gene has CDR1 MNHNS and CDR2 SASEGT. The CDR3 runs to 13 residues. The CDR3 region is CASRGQGYQPQHF. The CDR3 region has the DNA TGTGCCAGCAGGGGACAGGGATATCAGCCCCAGCATTTT.

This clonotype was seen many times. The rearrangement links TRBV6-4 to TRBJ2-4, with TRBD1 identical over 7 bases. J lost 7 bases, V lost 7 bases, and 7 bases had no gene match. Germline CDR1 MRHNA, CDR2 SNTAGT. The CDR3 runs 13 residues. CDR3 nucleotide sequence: TGTGCCAGCATTACGCCGACAGGGAACATTCAGTACTTC. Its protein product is CASITPTGNIQYF.

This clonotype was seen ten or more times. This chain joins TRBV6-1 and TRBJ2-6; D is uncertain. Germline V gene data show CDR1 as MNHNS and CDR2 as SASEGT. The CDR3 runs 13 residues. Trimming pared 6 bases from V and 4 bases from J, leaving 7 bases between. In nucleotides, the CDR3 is TGTGCCAGCAGCCAGCAAGGGGCCAACGTCCTGACTTTC. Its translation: CASSQQGANVLTF.

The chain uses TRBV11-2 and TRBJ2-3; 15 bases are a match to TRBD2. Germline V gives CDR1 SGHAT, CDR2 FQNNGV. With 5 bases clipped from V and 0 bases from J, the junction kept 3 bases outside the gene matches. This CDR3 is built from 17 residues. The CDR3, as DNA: TGTGCCAGCAGCCGGACTAGCGGGGGGGCGAGCACAGATACGCAGTATTTT. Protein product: CASSRTSGGASTDTQYF. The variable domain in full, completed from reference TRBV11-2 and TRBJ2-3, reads EAGVAQSPRYKIIEKRQSVAFWCNPISGHATLYWYQQILGQGPKLLIQFQNNGVVDDSQLPKDRFSAERLKGVDSTLKIQPAKLEDSAVYLCASSRTSGGASTDTQYFGPGTRLTVL.

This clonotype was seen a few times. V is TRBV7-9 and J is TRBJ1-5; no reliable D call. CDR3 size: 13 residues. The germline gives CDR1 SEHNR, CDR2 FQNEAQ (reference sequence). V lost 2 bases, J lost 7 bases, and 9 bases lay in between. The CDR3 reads CASSLSANQPQHF. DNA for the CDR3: TGTGCCAGCAGCTTATCTGCGAACCAGCCCCAGCATTTT.

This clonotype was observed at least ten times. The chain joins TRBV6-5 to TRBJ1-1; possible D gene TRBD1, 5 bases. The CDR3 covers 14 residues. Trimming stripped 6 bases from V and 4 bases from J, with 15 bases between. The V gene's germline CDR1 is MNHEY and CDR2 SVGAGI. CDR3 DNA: TGTGCCAGCAGCCTAAATGGGGGGTCCACTGAAGCTTTCTTT. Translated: CASSLNGGSTEAFF.

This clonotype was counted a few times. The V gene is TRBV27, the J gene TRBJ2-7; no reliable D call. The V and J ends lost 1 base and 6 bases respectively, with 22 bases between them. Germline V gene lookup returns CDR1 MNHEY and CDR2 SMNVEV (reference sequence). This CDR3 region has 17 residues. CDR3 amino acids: CASSLFALPQTEREQYF. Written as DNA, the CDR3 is TGTGCCAGCAGTTTATTTGCTCTACCACAAACCGAGCGCGAGCAGTACTTC.

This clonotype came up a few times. DNA of the CDR3: TGTGCCAGTGCTAAGGAAGGTTCACCCCTCCACTTT. This encodes CASAKEGSPLHF. The J gene is TRBJ1-6, the V gene TRBV19; D is unclear. Trimming shortened V by 8 bases and J by 9 bases, and 11 bases separated the two germline ends. CDR3 length: 12 amino acids. The germline V gene has CDR1 LNHDA and CDR2 SQIVND (reference sequence).

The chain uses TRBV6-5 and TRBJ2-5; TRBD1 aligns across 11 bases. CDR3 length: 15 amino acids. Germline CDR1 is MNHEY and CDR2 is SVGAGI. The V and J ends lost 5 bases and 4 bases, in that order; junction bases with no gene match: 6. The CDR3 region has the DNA TGTGCCAGCAGTCACCGGGACAGGGGGGTAGAGACCCAGTACTTC. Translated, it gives CASSHRDRGVETQYF.

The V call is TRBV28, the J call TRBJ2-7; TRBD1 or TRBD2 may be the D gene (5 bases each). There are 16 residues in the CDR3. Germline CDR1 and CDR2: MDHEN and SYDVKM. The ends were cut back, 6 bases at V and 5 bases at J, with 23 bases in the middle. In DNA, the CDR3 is TGTGCCAGCAGCTTAAGTAGGTCCGGGACCGACAACGAGCAGTACTTC. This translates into CASSLSRSGTDNEQYF.

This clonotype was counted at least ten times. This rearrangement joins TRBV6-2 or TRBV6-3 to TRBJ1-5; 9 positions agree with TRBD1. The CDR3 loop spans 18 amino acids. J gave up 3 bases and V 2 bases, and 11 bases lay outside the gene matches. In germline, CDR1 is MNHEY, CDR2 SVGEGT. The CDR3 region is CASSYASDRGGDNQPQHF. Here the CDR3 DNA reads TGTGCCAGCAGTTACGCGTCCGACAGGGGGGGTGACAATCAGCCCCAGCATTTT.

CDR3 bases: TGTGCCAGCAGCTCCGGGACAGGGGGCTTTTGGGAGCAGTACTTC. This gives the protein CASSSGTGGFWEQYF. The chain uses TRBV7-3 and TRBJ2-7; 12 bases are shared with TRBD1. V lost 4 bases and J lost 7; bases outside the gene matches: 8. Germline lookup yields CDR1 SGHTA and CDR2 FQGTGA. This CDR3 is 15 amino acids long. Full variable domain (remainder filled in from reference TRBV7-3 and TRBJ2-7): GAGVSQTPSNKVTEKGKYVELRCDPISGHTALYWYRQSLGQGPEFLIYFQGTGAADDSGLPNDRFFAVRPEGSVSTLKIQRTERGDSAVYLCASSSGTGGFWEQYFGPGTRLTVT.

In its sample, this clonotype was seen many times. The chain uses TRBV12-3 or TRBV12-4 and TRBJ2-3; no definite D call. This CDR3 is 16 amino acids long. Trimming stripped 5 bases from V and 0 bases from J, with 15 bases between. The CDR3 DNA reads TGTGCCAGCAGTCCCCTGACATTTGCTAGCACAGATACGCAGTATTTT. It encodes CASSPLTFASTDTQYF.

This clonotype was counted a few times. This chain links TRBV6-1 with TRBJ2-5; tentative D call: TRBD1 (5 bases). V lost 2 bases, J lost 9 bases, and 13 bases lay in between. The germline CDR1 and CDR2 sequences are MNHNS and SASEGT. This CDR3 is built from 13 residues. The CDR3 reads CASSEQGQVAQYF. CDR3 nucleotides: TGTGCCAGCAGTGAACAGGGCCAGGTCGCCCAGTACTTC.

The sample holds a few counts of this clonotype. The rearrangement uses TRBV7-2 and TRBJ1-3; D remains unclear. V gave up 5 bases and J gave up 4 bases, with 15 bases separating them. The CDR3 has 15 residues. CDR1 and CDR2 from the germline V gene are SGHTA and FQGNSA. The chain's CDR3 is CASSPVEGSGNTIYF. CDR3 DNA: TGTGCCAGCAGCCCAGTTGAGGGAAGCGGAAACACCATATATTTT. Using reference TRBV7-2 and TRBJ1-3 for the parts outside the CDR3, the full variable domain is GAGVSQSPSNKVTEKGKDVELRCDPISGHTALYWYRQSLGQGLEFLIYFQGNSAPDKSGLPSDRFSAERTGGSVSTLTIQRTQQEDSAVYLCASSPVEGSGNTIYFGEGSWLTVV.

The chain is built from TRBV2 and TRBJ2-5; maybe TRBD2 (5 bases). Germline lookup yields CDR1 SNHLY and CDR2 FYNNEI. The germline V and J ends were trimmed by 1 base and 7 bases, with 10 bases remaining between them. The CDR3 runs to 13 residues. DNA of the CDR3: TGTGCCAGCAGTGAAGAGCGGACTGCGACCCAGTACTTC. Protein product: CASSEERTATQYF.

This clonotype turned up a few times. The CDR3 DNA is TGTGCCAGCAGAAAGGAGGGGGCTAACTATGGCTACACCTTC. It is translated as CASRKEGANYGYTF. The chain has TRBV6-1 and TRBJ1-2; possibly TRBD1 for D (6 bases). V was clipped by 6 bases and J by 0 bases, with 11 bases between them. The CDR3 length is 14 residues. Germline CDR1 reads MNHNS; CDR2 reads SASEGT.

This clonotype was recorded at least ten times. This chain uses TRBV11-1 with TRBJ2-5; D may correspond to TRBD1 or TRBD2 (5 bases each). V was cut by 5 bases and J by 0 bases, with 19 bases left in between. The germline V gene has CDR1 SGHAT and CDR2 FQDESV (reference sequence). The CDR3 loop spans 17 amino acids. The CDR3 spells CASSPSAGGPNQETQYF. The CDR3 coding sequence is TGTGCCAGCAGCCCATCCGCTGGGGGTCCAAACCAAGAGACCCAGTACTTC.

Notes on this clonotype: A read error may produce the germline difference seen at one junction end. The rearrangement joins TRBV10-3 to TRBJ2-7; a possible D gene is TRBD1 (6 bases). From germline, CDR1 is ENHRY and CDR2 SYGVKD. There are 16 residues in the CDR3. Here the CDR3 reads CAISEGAGVYSNEQYF. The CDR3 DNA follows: TGTGCCATCAGTGAGGGGGCAGGGGTCTACTCCAACGAGCAGTACTTC.